This T cell receptor beta chain was obtained from a study of cytomegalovirus exposure and HLA in healthy donors. Regarding this clone: Its antigen is still unknown.

General observations from the study: Relative to the approximately 680-donor mean, N-insertions were reportedly fewer in an Asian-associated ancestry cluster in a later analysis. A later analysis showed that HLA-associated TCR beta chains had undergone more clonal expansion than equally common others. The authors listed 164 TCR beta chains as cytomegalovirus-associated. The majority of CMV-associated TCR beta chains were reported as apparently HLA-restricted in a later analysis.

PCR was performed using 60 Vbeta and 13 Jbeta primers. Sequenced by immunoSEQ multiplex PCR; TCRdb stores in-frame clones only, minus some. The sample lists some 160,000 clones; roughly 80% were seen once. Germline-derived CDR1 and CDR2 are SGHRS and YFSETQ. With 0 bases removed from V and 1 base from J, the gap between germline ends came to 6 bases. The length of the CDR3 is 14 residues. The source is a middle-aged man in good health and CMV-seropositive. What was sequenced was PBMCs. This chain connects TRBV5-1 to TRBJ2-3; TRBD1 might be the D (6 bases). For the CDR3, the DNA is TGCGCCAGCAGCTTGGGGACAGGCACAGATACGCAGTATTTT. This gives the protein CASSLGTGTDTQYF. The full variable domain, with the rest looked up from reference TRBV5-1 and TRBJ2-3, is KAGVTQTPRYLIKTRGQQVTLSCSPISGHRSVSWYQQTPGQGLQFLFEYFSETQRNKGNFPGRFSGRQFSNSRSEMNVSTLELGDSALYLCASSLGTGTDTQYFGPGTRLTVL.